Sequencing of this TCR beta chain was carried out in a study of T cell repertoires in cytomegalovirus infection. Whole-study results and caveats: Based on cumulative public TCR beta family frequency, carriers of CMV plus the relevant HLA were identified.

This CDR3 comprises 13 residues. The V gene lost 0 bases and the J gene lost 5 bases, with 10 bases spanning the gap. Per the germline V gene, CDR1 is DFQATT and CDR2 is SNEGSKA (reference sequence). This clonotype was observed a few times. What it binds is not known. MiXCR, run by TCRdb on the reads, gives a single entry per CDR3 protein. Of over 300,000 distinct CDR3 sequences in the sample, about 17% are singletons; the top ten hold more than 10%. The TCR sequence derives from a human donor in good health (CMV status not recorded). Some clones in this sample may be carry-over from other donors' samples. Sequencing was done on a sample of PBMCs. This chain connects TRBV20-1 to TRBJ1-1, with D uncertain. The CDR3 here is CSARDRRRTEAFF. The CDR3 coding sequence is TGCAGTGCTAGAGATCGCAGGCGAACTGAAGCTTTCTTT.